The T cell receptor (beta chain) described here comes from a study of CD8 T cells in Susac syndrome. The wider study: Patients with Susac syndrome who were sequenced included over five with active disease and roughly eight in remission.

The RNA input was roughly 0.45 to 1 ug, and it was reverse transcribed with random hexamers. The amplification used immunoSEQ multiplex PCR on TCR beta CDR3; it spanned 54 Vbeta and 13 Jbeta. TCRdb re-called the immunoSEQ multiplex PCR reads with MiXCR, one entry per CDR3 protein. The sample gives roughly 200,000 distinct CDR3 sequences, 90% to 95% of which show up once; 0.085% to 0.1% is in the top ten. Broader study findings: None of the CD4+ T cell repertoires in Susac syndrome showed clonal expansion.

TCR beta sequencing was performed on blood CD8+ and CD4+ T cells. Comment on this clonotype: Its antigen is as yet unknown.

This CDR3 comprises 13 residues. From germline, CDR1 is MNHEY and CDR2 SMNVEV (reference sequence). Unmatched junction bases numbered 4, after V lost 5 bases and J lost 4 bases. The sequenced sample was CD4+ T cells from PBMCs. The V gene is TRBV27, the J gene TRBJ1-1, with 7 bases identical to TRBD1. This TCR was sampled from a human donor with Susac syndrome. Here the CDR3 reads CASSLQGTTEAFF. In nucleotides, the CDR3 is TGTGCCAGCAGTCTACAGGGGACCACTGAAGCTTTCTTT.